This TCR beta chain was observed in a study of cytomegalovirus exposure and HLA in healthy donors. Data came from immunoSEQ multiplex PCR; TCRdb stores just in-frame clones and leaves some out. The sample shows roughly 280,000 clones, 80% to 90% of them seen only once. Germline CDR1 and CDR2: LNHDA and SQIVND (reference sequence). The V end lost 4 bases, the J end lost 0 bases, and 7 bases lay between the germline ends. There are 14 residues in the CDR3. Sequenced input: PBMCs. This chain connects TRBV19 to TRBJ1-3; TRBD1 is a possible D gene (5 bases). This receptor was taken from a woman under 30 in good health and CMV-seronegative. DNA for the CDR3: TGTGCCAGTAGTACAGGGCACTCTGGAAACACCATATATTTT. Amino acid sequence: CASSTGHSGNTIYF.